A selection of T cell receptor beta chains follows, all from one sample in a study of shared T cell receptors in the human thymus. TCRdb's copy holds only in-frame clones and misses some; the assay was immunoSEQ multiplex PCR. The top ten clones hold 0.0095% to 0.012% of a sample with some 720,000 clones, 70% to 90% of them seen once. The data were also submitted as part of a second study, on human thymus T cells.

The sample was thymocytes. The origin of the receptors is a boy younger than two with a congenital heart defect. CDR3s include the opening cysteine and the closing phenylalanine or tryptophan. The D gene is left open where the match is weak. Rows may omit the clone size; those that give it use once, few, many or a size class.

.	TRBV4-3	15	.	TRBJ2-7	TGCGCCAGCAGCCAAGAAGTGGGAGCTTCGGGGGAGCAGTACTTC	CASSQEVGASGEQYF
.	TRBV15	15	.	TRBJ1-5	TGTGCCACCAGCAGAGAGATAGGGGACAATCAGCCCCAGCATTTT	CATSREIGDNQPQHF
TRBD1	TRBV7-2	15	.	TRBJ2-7	TGTGCCAGCACCCCCCCGGGACAGATCACCCACGAGCAGTACTTC	CASTPPGQITHEQYF
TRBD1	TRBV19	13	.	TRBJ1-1	TGTGCCAGTACCCCCAGGGGGCGGACTGAAGCTTTCTTT	CASTPRGRTEAFF
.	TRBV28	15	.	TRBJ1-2	TGTGCCAGCAGACGTGACAGCCGAATAAACTATGGCTACACCTTC	CASRRDSRINYGYTF
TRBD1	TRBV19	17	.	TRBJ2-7	TGTGCCAGTAGTATAGGCCTCCCGACAGGGTACTCCTACGAGCAGTACTTC	CASSIGLPTGYSYEQYF
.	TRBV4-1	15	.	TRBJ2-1	TGCGCCAGTACCCGGGGCGGGGACTTCCTCAATGAGCAGTTCTTC	CASTRGGDFLNEQFF
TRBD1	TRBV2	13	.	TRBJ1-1	TGTGCCAGCGGGCCAGACAGGGACACTGAAGCTTTCTTT	CASGPDRDTEAFF
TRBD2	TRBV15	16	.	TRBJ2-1	TGTGCCACCAGCAGAGGGGAGGGACCTACCTACAATGAGCAGTTCTTC	CATSRGEGPTYNEQFF
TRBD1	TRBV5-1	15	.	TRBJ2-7	TGCGCCAGCAGCTTGGGACAGGGGGCGGACTACGAGCAGTACTTC	CASSLGQGADYEQYF
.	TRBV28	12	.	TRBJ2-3	TGTGCCAGCAGTTTTTTCGTCGGTACGCAGTATTTT	CASSFFVGTQYF
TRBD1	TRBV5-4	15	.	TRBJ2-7	TGTGCCAGCAGCTTGCCCGGGACAGGGGTCCACGAGCAGTACTTC	CASSLPGTGVHEQYF
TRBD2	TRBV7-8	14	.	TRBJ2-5	TGTGCCAGCAGCCAGGGGACTAGCGGGGTTGGGGAAAACTTC	CASSQGTSGVGENF
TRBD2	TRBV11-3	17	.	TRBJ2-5	TGTGCCAGCAGCGCAGCTCGGACTAGCGGGACCCAAGAGACCCAGTACTTC	CASSAARTSGTQETQYF
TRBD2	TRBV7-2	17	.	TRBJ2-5	TGTGCCAGCAGCCCGAGGGGAGTAGCGGGATCGCAGGAGACCCAGTACTTC	CASSPRGVAGSQETQYF
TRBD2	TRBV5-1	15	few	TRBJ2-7	TGCGCCAGCAGCTTGGCGGCGGGAGGCTCCTACGAGCAGTACTTC	CASSLAAGGSYEQYF
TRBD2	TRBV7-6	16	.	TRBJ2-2	TGTGCCAGCAGCTTATTTAGCGGGAGCGGTACCGGGGAGCTGTTTTTT	CASSLFSGSGTGELFF
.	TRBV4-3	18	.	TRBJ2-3	TGCGCCAGCAGCCAAGATGTCCCTGACGGGGATAGCACAGATACGCAGTATTTT	CASSQDVPDGDSTDTQYF
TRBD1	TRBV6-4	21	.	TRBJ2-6	TGTGCCAGCAGTGACTCCCCCGGGACAGGTGCTATCGTCTCTGGGGCCAACGTCCTGACTTTC	CASSDSPGTGAIVSGANVLTF
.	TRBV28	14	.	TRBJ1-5	TGTGCCAGCAGTTTATGGGGGCGCGGTCAGCCCCAGCATTTT	CASSLWGRGQPQHF
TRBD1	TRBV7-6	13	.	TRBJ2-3	TGTGCCAGCAGCTTCCGCAGGGGGGATACGCAGTATTTT	CASSFRRGDTQYF
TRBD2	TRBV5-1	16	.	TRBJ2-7	TGCGCCAGCAGCCATTTAGCGGGAGTGGACTCCTACGAGCAGTACTTC	CASSHLAGVDSYEQYF
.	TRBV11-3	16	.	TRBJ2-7	TGTGCCAGCAGCTTAGGACGGCAGGGTTACTCCTACGAGCAGTACTTC	CASSLGRQGYSYEQYF
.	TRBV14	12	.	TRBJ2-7	TGTGCCAGCAGCCCTATCCGGTACGAGCAGTACTTC	CASSPIRYEQYF
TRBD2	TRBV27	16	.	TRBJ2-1	TGTGCCAGCAGTTTGGTTAGCGGGAGTAGGTGCAATGAGCAGTTCTTC	CASSLVSGSRCNEQFF
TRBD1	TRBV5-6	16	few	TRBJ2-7	TGTGCCAGCAGCCCCAACAGGGGGAGTCGCCTCTGCGAGCAGTACTTC	CASSPNRGSRLCEQYF
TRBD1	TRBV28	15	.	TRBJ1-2	TGTGCCAGCAGGACCCGAGGGGGCGTCTTGTGTGGCTACACCTTC	CASRTRGGVLCGYTF
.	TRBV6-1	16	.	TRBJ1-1	TGTGCCAGCAGTGAAATGGGTAACGCTGTGGGCTCTGAAGCTTTCTTT	CASSEMGNAVGSEAFF
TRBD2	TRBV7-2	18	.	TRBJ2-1	TGTGCCAGCAGCTTAGGCCCCGGGCGAGCGGGAGGGCCGAATGAGCAGTTCTTC	CASSLGPGRAGGPNEQFF
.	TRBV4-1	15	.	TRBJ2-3	TGCGCCAGCAGGTGGTCGAGGGAAATCACAGATACGCAGTATTTT	CASRWSREITDTQYF
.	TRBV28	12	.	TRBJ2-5	TGTGCCAGCAACAACTACCCCGAGGGCCAGTACTTC	CASNNYPEGQYF
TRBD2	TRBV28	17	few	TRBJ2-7	TGTGCCAGCAGTCAACGCGGGACTAGCGGGCTCTCCTACGAGCAGTACTTC	CASSQRGTSGLSYEQYF
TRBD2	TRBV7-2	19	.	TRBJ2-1	TGTGCCAGCAGCACCCAAGAGCTACTAGCGGGAGATTCCTACAATGAGCAGTTCTTC	CASSTQELLAGDSYNEQFF
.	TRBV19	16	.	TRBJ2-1	TGTGCCAGTAGGAGGTGGCAGGGTTCCTCCTACAATGAGCAGTTCTTC	CASRRWQGSSYNEQFF
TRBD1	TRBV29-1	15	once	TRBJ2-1	TGCAGCGTTGAAGATGTGGGACAGGGGAGGTATGAGCAGTTCTTC	CSVEDVGQGRYEQFF
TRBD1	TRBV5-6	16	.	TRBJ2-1	TGTGCCAGCAGCTTAGATAAGGGGGCGAACCACAATGAGCAGTTCTTC	CASSLDKGANHNEQFF
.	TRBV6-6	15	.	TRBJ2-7	TGTGCCAGCAGTTACTCCGACAGCCAGTCCTACGAGCAGTACTTC	CASSYSDSQSYEQYF